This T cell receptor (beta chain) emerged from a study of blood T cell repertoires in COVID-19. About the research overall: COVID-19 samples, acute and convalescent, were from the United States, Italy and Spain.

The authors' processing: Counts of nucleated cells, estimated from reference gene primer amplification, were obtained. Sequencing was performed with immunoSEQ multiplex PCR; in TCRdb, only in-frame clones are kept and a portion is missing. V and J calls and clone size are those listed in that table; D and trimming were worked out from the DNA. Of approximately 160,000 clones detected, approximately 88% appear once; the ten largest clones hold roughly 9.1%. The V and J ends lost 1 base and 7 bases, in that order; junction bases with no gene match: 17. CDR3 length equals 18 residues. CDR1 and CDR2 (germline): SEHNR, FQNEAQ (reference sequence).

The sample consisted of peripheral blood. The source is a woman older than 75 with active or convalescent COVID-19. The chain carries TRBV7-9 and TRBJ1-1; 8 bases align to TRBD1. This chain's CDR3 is CASSLGSGGQGNSGEAFF. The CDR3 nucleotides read TGTGCCAGCAGCTTAGGGAGTGGCGGACAGGGAAATTCCGGTGAAGCTTTCTTT.